This T cell receptor (beta chain) was recorded in a study of cytomegalovirus exposure and HLA in healthy donors. The study, taken as a whole, reports: In an earlier analysis, productive rearrangement rates for most beta V segments clustered near 87% or 30%. Later analysis reportedly placed an Asian-associated ancestry cluster below the roughly 700-donor mean in N-insertions.

Only a few counts were recorded for this clone. Its matching antigen is unknown. Primers: 60 Vbeta forward and 13 Jbeta reverse. Assay: immunoSEQ multiplex PCR; the TCRdb copy retains only in-frame clones and omits some. The sample lists about 150,000 clones, about 68% occurring once. The CDR3 contains 13 residues. Germline CDR1 and CDR2: SGDLS and YYNGEE. V lost 0 bases and J lost 6, with 10 bases in between. The receptor was isolated from a human donor in good health. The chain combines TRBV9 with TRBJ2-7; D unclear. Sequencing was carried out using PBMCs. CDR3 DNA: TGTGCCAGCAGCGTAGAGCTAGAAGCCGAGCAGTACTTC. Its translation is CASSVELEAEQYF.